This is a list of T cell receptor beta chains from one sample in a study of T cells in Graves' hyperthyroidism and ophthalmopathy. One entry per CDR3 protein, called by TCRdb with MiXCR from the multiplex PCR reads. This sample carries hundreds of thousands of distinct CDR3 sequences, over 35% of them seen once, and the ten largest clones take approximately 8.7%. The sample comprised blood. Receptors originate from a man aged 18 to 30 with Graves' hyperthyroidism. CDR3s leave out the opening cysteine and the closing phenylalanine or tryptophan.

v_gene: TRBV2
CDR3aa: ASSEGQGGTYEQY

v_gene: TRBV5-4
CDR3aa: ASNLGVGGSPLH

v_gene: TRBV9
CDR3aa: ASSPWTVSEAF

v_gene: TRBV7-9
CDR3aa: ASSLDRGFEKLF

v_gene: TRBV7-9
CDR3aa: ASSYRAEPQH

v_gene: TRBV5-5
CDR3aa: ASSGLAGGGTEQY

v_gene: TRBV10-3
CDR3aa: ASSPSSGYTEAF

v_gene: TRBV29-1
CDR3aa: SAAEENTGELF

v_gene: TRBV10-3
CDR3aa: ATGTAKNQPQH

v_gene: TRBV7-9
CDR3aa: DSSLSGTPSYGYT